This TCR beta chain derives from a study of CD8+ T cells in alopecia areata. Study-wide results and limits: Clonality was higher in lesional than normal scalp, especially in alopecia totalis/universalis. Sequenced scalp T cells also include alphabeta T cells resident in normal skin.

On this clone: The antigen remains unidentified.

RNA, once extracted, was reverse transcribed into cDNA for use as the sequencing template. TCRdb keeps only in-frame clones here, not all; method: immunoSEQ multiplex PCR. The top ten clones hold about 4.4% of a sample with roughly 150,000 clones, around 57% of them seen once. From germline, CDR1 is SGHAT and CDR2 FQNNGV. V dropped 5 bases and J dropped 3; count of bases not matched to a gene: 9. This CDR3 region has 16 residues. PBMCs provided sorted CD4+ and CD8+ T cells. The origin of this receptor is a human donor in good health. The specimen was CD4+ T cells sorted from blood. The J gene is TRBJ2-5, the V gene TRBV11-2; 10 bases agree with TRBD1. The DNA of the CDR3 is TGTGCCAGCAGCCAAACCGGGACAGGGGCCGAAGAGACCCAGTACTTC. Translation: CASSQTGTGAEETQYF.